Below, 23 T cell receptor beta chains from the same sample are listed, as sequenced in a study of blood T cell repertoires in COVID-19. Libraries were prepared by immunoSEQ multiplex PCR; TCRdb keeps only in-frame clonotypes and omits some of them. The sample carries around 140,000 clones, 80% to 90% recorded once. Sequenced input: peripheral blood. The receptors shown here come from a man between 60 and 70 years old with active or convalescent COVID-19.

The DNA of the CDR3 is TGTGCCAGCAAAAAGGGGAGGGGGGGTACGTATGAGCAGTTCTTC. Its translation: CASKKGRGGTYEQFF. The chain combines TRBV6-5 with TRBJ2-1; tentatively, D is TRBD2 (7 bases). The CDR3 runs to 15 residues. The germline CDR1 and CDR2 sequences are MNHEY and SVGAGI. V was pared by 7 bases and J by 8 bases, with 21 bases between.

This clone was seen a handful of times. The chain's CDR3 is CASSLAGDSSNSPLHF. CDR3 in DNA: TGTGCCAGCAGCTTAGCCGGGGACAGTAGTAATTCACCCCTCCACTTT. J is TRBJ1-6 and V is TRBV7-2; TRBD1 matches at 7 bases. Germline assignment: CDR1 SGHTA and CDR2 FQGNSA. J lost 6 bases, V lost 0 bases, and 5 bases had no gene match. The CDR3 contains 16 residues. Combining the CDR3 with reference TRBV7-2 and TRBJ1-6 gives the whole variable domain GAGVSQSPSNKVTEKGKDVELRCDPISGHTALYWYRQSLGQGLEFLIYFQGNSAPDKSGLPSDRFSAERTGGSVSTLTIQRTQQEDSAVYLCASSLAGDSSNSPLHFGNGTRLTVT.

The J gene is TRBJ2-7, the V gene TRBV4-1; TRBD2 agrees at 8 bases. V dropped 5 bases and J dropped 3; count of bases not matched to a gene: 9. Germline CDR1 and CDR2: MGHRA and YSYEKL. CDR3 size: 15 residues. The CDR3 bases are TGCGCCAGCAGCGAAACAACTAGCGGATACTACGAGCAGTACGTC. It yields the protein CASSETTSGYYEQYV.

The V and J genes are TRBV4-1 and TRBJ1-5; D possibly corresponds to TRBD1 (5 bases). Germline V gene data show CDR1 as MGHRA and CDR2 as YSYEKL. V was clipped by 0 bases and J by 4 bases, with 13 bases between them. CDR3 length: 16 amino acids. The CDR3 nucleotides read TGCGCCAGCAGCCAAGAAACGACAGCCTCGAATCAGCCCCAGCATTTT. Its protein product is CASSQETTASNQPQHF.

In this sample, this clone turned up once. The chain has TRBV27 and TRBJ2-1; 8 bases are shared with TRBD2. V shed 6 bases, J shed 8 bases, and the junction held 12 bases outside the gene matches. Germline CDR1 and CDR2: MNHEY and SMNVEV (reference sequence). This CDR3 spans 15 amino acids. The DNA of the CDR3 is TGTGCCAGCAGCCTCACTAGCGGCCGGACATATGAGCAGTTCTTC. Translated, it gives CASSLTSGRTYEQFF.

The chain employs TRBV19 and TRBJ2-3; 11 bases match TRBD1. The germline gives CDR1 LNHDA, CDR2 SQIVND (reference sequence). The CDR3 runs 16 residues. V shed 5 bases, J shed 7 bases, and the junction held 11 bases outside the gene matches. CDR3 coding DNA: TGTGCCAGTAGTTCTCCTGGACAGGGGGCGCAAAATACGCAGTATTTT. Protein: CASSSPGQGAQNTQYF.

This chain joins TRBV11-3 and TRBJ1-5; no clear D. Trimming cost V 0 bases and J 7 bases, with 7 bases left between them. The CDR3 is made up of 13 amino acids. Germline CDR1 reads SGHNT; CDR2 reads YENEEA. The CDR3: CASSLDPKQPQHF. CDR3 sequence (DNA): TGTGCCAGCAGCTTAGATCCAAAACAGCCCCAGCATTTT.

The chain carries TRBV28 and TRBJ1-6, with TRBD1 matching over 10 bases. Losses at the gene ends were 2 bases for V and 9 bases for J; bases not matched to a gene: 1. From germline, CDR1 is MDHEN and CDR2 SYDVKM. The CDR3 is 14 residues long. For the CDR3, the DNA is TGTGCCAGCAGTTTAGGGACAGGGGTTTCACCCCTCCACTTT. Translation gives CASSLGTGVSPLHF.

The V gene is TRBV11-3, the J gene TRBJ1-1; no definite D call. Germline CDR1 is SGHNT and CDR2 is YENEEA. The CDR3 sequence is 17 residues long. The V end lost 4 bases, the J end lost 3 bases, and 21 bases lay between the germline ends. The CDR3 coding sequence is TGTGCCAGCAGCTACTACCGGAGGACCCCCAAAGACACTGAAGCTTTCTTT. Amino acid sequence: CASSYYRRTPKDTEAFF.

J is TRBJ1-2 and V is TRBV5-1; D unclear. Germline V gives CDR1 SGHRS, CDR2 YFSETQ. V gave up 0 bases and J gave up 2 bases, with 8 bases separating them. This CDR3 spans 14 amino acids. CDR3 region: CASSLDIWNYGYTF. In nucleotides, the CDR3 is TGCGCCAGCAGCTTGGACATCTGGAACTATGGCTACACCTTC.

This clone has a single count. The chain carries TRBV30 and TRBJ2-7, with unresolved D. CDR3 length: 11 amino acids. Looked up from germline, CDR1 is GTSNPN and CDR2 is SVGIG (reference sequence). Trimming shortened V by 0 bases and J by 7 bases, and 7 bases separated the two germline ends. CDR3 sequence reads: CAWSVAREQYF. CDR3 bases: TGTGCCTGGAGTGTCGCCAGAGAGCAGTACTTC.

The V call is TRBV28, the J call TRBJ1-2; TRBD1 aligns across 7 bases. This CDR3 comprises 13 residues. CDR1 MDHEN and CDR2 SYDVKM come from the germline V gene. V dropped 4 bases and J dropped 3; count of bases not matched to a gene: 2. CDR3 in DNA: TGTGCCAGCAGTTCCGGGACAGACTATGGCTACACCTTC. It codes for CASSSGTDYGYTF.

The gene calls are TRBV28 and TRBJ2-7; TRBD1 aligns across 8 bases. The germline CDR1 and CDR2 sequences are MDHEN and SYDVKM. This CDR3 is 18 amino acids long. V lost 6 bases to trimming and J lost 2 bases; unmatched junction nucleotides: 18. The CDR3 is CASSLIRSLGQGTYEQYV. The CDR3, as DNA: TGTGCCAGCAGCCTCATTCGTTCCCTAGGACAGGGCACCTACGAGCAGTACGTC.

The chain carries TRBV5-1 and TRBJ2-6; tentatively, D is TRBD1 (5 bases). This CDR3 region has 15 residues. CDR1 and CDR2 (germline): SGHRS, YFSETQ. Trimming shortened V by 5 bases and J by 2 bases, and 11 bases separated the two germline ends. CDR3 DNA sequence: TGCGCCAGCAGTCCAGGACAAGCTGGGGCCAACGTCCTGACTTTC. It translates to CASSPGQAGANVLTF.

V and J are TRBV5-1 and TRBJ2-5; D remains unclear. The CDR3 loop spans 15 amino acids. Germline V gene lookup returns CDR1 SGHRS and CDR2 YFSETQ. With 0 bases removed from V and 5 bases from J, the gap between germline ends came to 14 bases. CDR3 region: CASSLGPASAETQYF. DNA of the CDR3: TGCGCCAGCAGCTTGGGCCCGGCCAGCGCGGAGACCCAGTACTTC.

V is TRBV5-6 and J is TRBJ2-7; 7 positions agree with TRBD2. Trimming cost V 5 bases and J 3 bases; bases outside gene matches: 11. Germline V gives CDR1 SGHDT, CDR2 YYEEEE. CDR3 length: 15 amino acids. The CDR3 is CASRAGPSIGYEQYV. The DNA of the CDR3 is TGTGCCAGCAGAGCGGGACCCTCTATTGGCTACGAGCAGTACGTC.

The chain joins TRBV30 to TRBJ1-5, with 9 bases lining up with TRBD1. With V trimmed by 5 bases and J by 0 bases, 8 bases remained unmatched. The CDR3 spans 16 residues. CDR1 is GTSNPN, CDR2 SVGIG, per germline (reference sequence). CDR3 protein: CAWSPRDRASNQPQHF. The CDR3 coding sequence is TGTGCCTGGTCCCCCCGGGACAGGGCTAGCAATCAGCCCCAGCATTTT.

The chain couples TRBV5-1 to TRBJ2-2; 11 bases match TRBD1. Germline CDR1 and CDR2: SGHRS and YFSETQ. The CDR3 spans 15 residues. V gave up 4 bases and J gave up 8 bases; unmatched junction bases: 7. The CDR3 nucleotides are TGCGCCAGCAGCGAAAGGACAGGGGGCAATGGGGAGCTGTTTTTT. As protein: CASSERTGGNGELFF.

This rearrangement joins TRBV6-2 or TRBV6-3 to TRBJ2-2, with 8 bases fitting TRBD2. The CDR3 spans 16 residues. CDR1 MNHEY and CDR2 SVGEGT come from the germline V gene. The V gene end was trimmed by 2 bases and the J gene end by 4 bases; junction bases not matched to a gene: 6. The CDR3 DNA is TGTGCCAGCAGTTACACGGGAGGGCCCGCCACCGGGGAGCTGTTTTTT. This encodes CASSYTGGPATGELFF.

The chain combines TRBV29-1 with TRBJ1-1; TRBD1 matches 9 bases. V was pared by 0 bases and J by 0 bases, with 2 bases of the junction left unmatched. The CDR3 covers 15 residues. CDR1 is SQVTM and CDR2 is ANQGSEA in the germline V gene. CDR3 protein: CSVEDTGGVNTEAFF. CDR3 coding DNA: TGCAGCGTTGAAGATACAGGGGGCGTGAACACTGAAGCTTTCTTT.

CDR3 amino acids: CATSSRQSNTEAFF. In DNA form, the CDR3 reads TGTGCCACCAGCTCACGACAAAGTAACACTGAAGCTTTCTTT. The chain combines TRBV15 with TRBJ1-1; D unresolved. Germline V gives CDR1 LNHNV, CDR2 YYDKDF (reference sequence). V was trimmed by 5 bases and J by 2 bases, leaving 12 bases between them. This CDR3 region has 14 residues. The complete variable domain, with remaining parts taken from reference TRBV15 and TRBJ1-1, reads DAMVIQNPRYQVTQFGKPVTLSCSQTLNHNVMYWYQQKSSQAPKLLFHYYDKDFNNEADTPDNFQSRRPNTSFCFLDIRSPGLGDTAMYLCATSSRQSNTEAFFGQGTRLTVV.

J is TRBJ2-3 and V is TRBV25-1; D is undetermined. In germline, CDR1 is MGHDK, CDR2 SYGVNS. Deletions cut 4 bases from V and 1 base from J, with 9 bases between. This CDR3 contains 14 residues. CDR3 sequence: CASSVPQGTDTQYF. CDR3 nucleotide sequence: TGTGCCAGCAGTGTCCCCCAGGGCACAGATACGCAGTATTTT. Complete variable domain (other parts from reference TRBV25-1 and TRBJ2-3): EADIYQTPRYLVIGTGKKITLECSQTMGHDKMYWYQQDPGMELHLIHYSYGVNSTEKGDLSSESTVSRIRTEHFPLTLESARPSHTSQYLCASSVPQGTDTQYFGPGTRLTVL.

The J gene is TRBJ1-2, the V gene TRBV30, with 7 bases identical to TRBD1. CDR1 is GTSNPN, CDR2 SVGIG, per germline (reference sequence). Trimming removed 4 bases from V and 8 bases from J; junction bases left unmatched: 16. The CDR3 consists of 15 residues. CDR3 residues: CAWKVLIVGGVGYTF. The DNA of the CDR3 is TGTGCCTGGAAAGTTCTTATTGTAGGGGGCGTCGGCTACACCTTC.